The clone carrying this T cell receptor beta chain turned up a few times. The target antigen is unknown. These data belong to a study of early T cells in non-severe SARS-CoV-2 infection. Study as a whole: Chains stayed unpaired after sequencing of bulk RNA from unsorted whole blood. Whole-study results and caveats: Anti-spike CD8 specificities were favored by VDJdb matching, whose results missed private and CD4 specificities.

Separate cDNA molecules each had unique molecular identifiers attached to them. TCRdb redid the calling of the 5' RACE reads with MiXCR, one entry per CDR3 protein. Among roughly 40,000 distinct CDR3 sequences, approximately 6.3% were seen once, and the ten largest hold about 8%. The germline CDR1 and CDR2 sequences are SGHTA and FQGNSA. The V gene lost 8 bases and the J gene lost 2 bases, with 17 bases spanning the gap. The CDR3 extends over 15 amino acids. This clonotype was obtained from an adult who was a healthcare worker with PCR-confirmed SARS-CoV-2 infection or an uninfected control (not recorded which). V is TRBV7-2 and J is TRBJ2-3; D ambiguous. Here the sequenced sample was whole blood, taken at baseline. In DNA form, the CDR3 reads TGTGCCAGCCGCCCCGGTGGCACGGACACAGATACGCAGTATTTT. Its translation: CASRPGGTDTDTQYF.